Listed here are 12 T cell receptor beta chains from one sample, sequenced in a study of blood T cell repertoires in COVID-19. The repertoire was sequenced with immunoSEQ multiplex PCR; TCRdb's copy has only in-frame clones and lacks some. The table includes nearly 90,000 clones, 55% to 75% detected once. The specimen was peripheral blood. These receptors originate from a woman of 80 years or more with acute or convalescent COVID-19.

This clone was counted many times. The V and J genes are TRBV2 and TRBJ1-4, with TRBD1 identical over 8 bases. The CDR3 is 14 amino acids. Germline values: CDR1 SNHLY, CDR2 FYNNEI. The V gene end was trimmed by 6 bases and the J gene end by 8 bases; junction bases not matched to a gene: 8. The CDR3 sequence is CASRDRVGVEKLFF. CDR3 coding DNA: TGTGCCAGCAGGGACAGGGTAGGGGTGGAAAAACTGTTTTTT.

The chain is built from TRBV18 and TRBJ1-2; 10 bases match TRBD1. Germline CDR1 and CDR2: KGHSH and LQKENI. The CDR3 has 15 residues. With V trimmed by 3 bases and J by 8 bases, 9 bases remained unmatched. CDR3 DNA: TGTGCCAGCTCACCTGTCGTCGGGACAGGGGCCGGCTACACCTTC. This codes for CASSPVVGTGAGYTF.

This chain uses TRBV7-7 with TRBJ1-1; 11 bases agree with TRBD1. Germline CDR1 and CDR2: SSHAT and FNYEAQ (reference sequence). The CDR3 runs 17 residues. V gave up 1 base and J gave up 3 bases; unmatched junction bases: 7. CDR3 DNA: TGTGCCAGCAGCTTAGGGGACAGGGGGAGAAAAGACACTGAAGCTTTCTTT. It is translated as CASSLGDRGRKDTEAFF. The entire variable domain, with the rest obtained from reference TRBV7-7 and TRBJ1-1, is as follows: GAGVSQSPRYKVTKRGQDVTLRCDPISSHATLYWYQQALGQGPEFLTYFNYEAQPDKSGLPSDRFSAERPEGSISTLTIQRTEQRDSAMYRCASSLGDRGRKDTEAFFGQGTRLTVV.

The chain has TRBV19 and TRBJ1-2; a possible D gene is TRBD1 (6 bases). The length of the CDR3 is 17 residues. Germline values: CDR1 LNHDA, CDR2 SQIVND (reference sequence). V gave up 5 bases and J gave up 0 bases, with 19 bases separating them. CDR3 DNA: TGTGCCAGTAGTCCAGGCCCAGGGGTTTCAGCTAACTATGGCTACACCTTC. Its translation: CASSPGPGVSANYGYTF.

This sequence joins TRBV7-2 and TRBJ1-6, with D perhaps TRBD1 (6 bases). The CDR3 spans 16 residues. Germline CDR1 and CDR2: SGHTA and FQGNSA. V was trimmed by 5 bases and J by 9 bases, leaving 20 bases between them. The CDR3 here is CASSRSPGGASSPLHF. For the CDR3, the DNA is TGTGCCAGCAGCCGTTCACCTGGGGGCGCAAGTTCACCCCTCCACTTT.

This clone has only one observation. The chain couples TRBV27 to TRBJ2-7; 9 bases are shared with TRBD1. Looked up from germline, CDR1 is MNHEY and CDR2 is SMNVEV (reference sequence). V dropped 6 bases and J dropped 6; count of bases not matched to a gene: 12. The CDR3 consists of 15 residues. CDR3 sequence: CASRYLVGQGGEQYF. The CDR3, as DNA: TGTGCCAGCAGATACCTCGTGGGACAGGGCGGCGAGCAGTACTTC.

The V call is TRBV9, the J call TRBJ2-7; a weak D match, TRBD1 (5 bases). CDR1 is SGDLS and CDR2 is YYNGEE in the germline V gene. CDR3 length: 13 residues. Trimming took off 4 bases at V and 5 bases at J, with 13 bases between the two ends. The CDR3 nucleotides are TGTGCCAGCAGCCCAGGGCCGAGCGACGAGCAGTACTTC. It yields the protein CASSPGPSDEQYF.

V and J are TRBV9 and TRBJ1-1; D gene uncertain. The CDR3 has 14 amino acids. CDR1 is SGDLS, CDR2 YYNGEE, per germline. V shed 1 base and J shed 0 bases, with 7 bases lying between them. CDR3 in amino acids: CASSVTGVNTEAFF. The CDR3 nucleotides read TGTGCCAGCAGCGTAACCGGGGTGAACACTGAAGCTTTCTTT.

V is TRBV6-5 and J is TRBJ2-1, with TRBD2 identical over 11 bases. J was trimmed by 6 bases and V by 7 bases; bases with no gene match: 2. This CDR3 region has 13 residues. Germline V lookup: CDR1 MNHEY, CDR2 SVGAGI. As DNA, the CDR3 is TGTGCCAGCACTAGCGGGGGGCTCAATGAGCAGTTCTTC. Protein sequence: CASTSGGLNEQFF.

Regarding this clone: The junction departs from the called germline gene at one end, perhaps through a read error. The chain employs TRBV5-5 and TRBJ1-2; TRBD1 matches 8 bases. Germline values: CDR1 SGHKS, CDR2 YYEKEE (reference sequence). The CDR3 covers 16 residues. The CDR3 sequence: CASSQPLRRTGKISHF. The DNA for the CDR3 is TGTGCCAGCAGCCAACCACTTCGACGGACAGGGAAGATCTCACACTTC.

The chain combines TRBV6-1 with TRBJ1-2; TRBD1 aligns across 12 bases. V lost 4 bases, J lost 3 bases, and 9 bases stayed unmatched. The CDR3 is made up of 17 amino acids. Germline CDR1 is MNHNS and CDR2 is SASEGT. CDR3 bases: TGTGCCAGCAGTGCTCCGGGACAGGGGGCGCGAGACTATGGCTACACCTTC. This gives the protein CASSAPGQGARDYGYTF.

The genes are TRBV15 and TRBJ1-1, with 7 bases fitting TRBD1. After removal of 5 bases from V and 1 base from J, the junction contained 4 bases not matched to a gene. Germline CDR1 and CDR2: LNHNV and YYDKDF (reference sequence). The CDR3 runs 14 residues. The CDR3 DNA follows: TGTGCCACCAGCTCTGACAGGGAGAACACTGAAGCTTTCTTT. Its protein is CATSSDRENTEAFF.